A single sample gave rise to the 9 T cell receptor beta chains below, sequenced in a study of T cell responses to AZD1222 COVID-19 vaccine (dated by TCRdb to about 2021). Libraries were made using the immunoSEQ multiplex PCR assay. The source is immuneACCESS, and TCRdb retained only in-frame sequences with V and J called. Part of the clones is not carried over; for the studies checked, unresolved V genes explain less than half of this, and the remainder is unexplained. This sample is represented by 98,000 or so clones; about nine tenths of them were singletons. The ten biggest clones cover approximately 3% of the sample. Read against the paper, the sample's time point label means: baseline before first vaccination. The treatment or condition label, as the study defines it: meningococcal conjugate vaccine given as trial control. The sequenced sample was peripheral blood, obtained on day 0 of MenACWY control vaccination. These receptors were collected from an adult in good health.

The chain has TRBV5-4 and TRBJ1-1, with D perhaps TRBD1 (5 bases). Germline CDR1 is SGHNT and CDR2 is YYREEE (reference sequence). The CDR3 sequence is 13 residues long. Trimming removed 2 bases at V and 7 bases at J, with 12 bases between. For the CDR3, the DNA is TGTGCCAGCAGCTTTTCAGAGGGGAATGAAGCTTTCTTT. Its protein product is CASSFSEGNEAFF.

The V and J genes are TRBV24-1 and TRBJ1-5, with D unresolved. Germline-derived CDR1 and CDR2 are KGHDR and SFDVKD. The CDR3 runs to 13 residues. Trimming removed 4 bases from V and 5 bases from J, with 8 bases in between. In DNA, the CDR3 is TGTGCCACCAGTGAACGCAGCGATCAGCCCCAGCATTTT. Protein product: CATSERSDQPQHF.

The gene calls are TRBV5-4 and TRBJ2-7; 8 nucleotides align to TRBD2. This CDR3 is built from 14 residues. V gave up 6 bases and J gave up 5 bases; unmatched junction bases: 10. Germline lookup yields CDR1 SGHNT and CDR2 YYREEE (reference sequence). The CDR3 is CASKFPGGGDEQYF. The CDR3 DNA reads as TGTGCCAGCAAATTCCCGGGGGGGGGAGACGAGCAGTACTTC.

The genes are TRBV7-8 and TRBJ2-7; D could derive from TRBD1 or TRBD2 (5 bases each). Germline CDR1 is SGHVS and CDR2 is FQNEAQ. V shed 5 bases and J shed 9 bases, with 23 bases lying between them. The CDR3 contains 15 residues. The CDR3 is CASSKLRDPGIMQYF. In DNA, the CDR3 is TGTGCCAGCAGCAAGCTCCGGGACCCAGGAATAATGCAGTACTTC. Based on the CDR3 plus reference TRBV7-8 and TRBJ2-7, the full variable domain is GAGVSQSPRYKVAKRGQDVALRCDPISGHVSLFWYQQALGQGPEFLTYFQNEAQLDKSGLPSDRFFAERPEGSVSTLKIQRTQQEDSAVYLCASSKLRDPGIMQYFGPGTRLTVT.

The chain carries TRBV11-2 and TRBJ2-2; D gene unclear. This CDR3 is built from 15 residues. Per the germline V gene, CDR1 is SGHAT and CDR2 is FQNNGV. V was clipped by 3 bases and J by 4 bases, with 12 bases between them. The CDR3 region is CASSFDLVSTGELFF. CDR3 nucleotide sequence: TGTGCCAGCAGCTTTGATCTAGTCAGCACCGGGGAGCTGTTTTTT.

V and J are TRBV5-1 and TRBJ2-2; no reliable D call. The V end lost 0 bases, the J end lost 2 bases, and 8 bases lay between the germline ends. CDR1 and CDR2 (germline): SGHRS, YFSETQ. This CDR3 is built from 15 residues. This CDR3 is CASSLANTNTGELFF. The CDR3 region has the DNA TGCGCCAGCAGCTTGGCAAACACTAACACCGGGGAGCTGTTTTTT. Full variable domain (remainder filled in from reference TRBV5-1 and TRBJ2-2): KAGVTQTPRYLIKTRGQQVTLSCSPISGHRSVSWYQQTPGQGLQFLFEYFSETQRNKGNFPGRFSGRQFSNSRSEMNVSTLELGDSALYLCASSLANTNTGELFFGEGSRLTVL.

V and J are TRBV4-1 and TRBJ2-1, with D uncertain. The CDR3 consists of 13 residues. Germline assignment: CDR1 MGHRA and CDR2 YSYEKL. Trimming cost V 3 bases and J 7 bases, with 10 bases left between them. The CDR3 DNA sequence: TGCGCCAGCAGCCACTCTTTGGGGAATGAGCAGTTCTTC. Residues: CASSHSLGNEQFF.

The chain employs TRBV2 and TRBJ2-7, with a possible D match to TRBD2 (5 bases). The CDR3 loop spans 15 amino acids. The V gene's germline CDR1 is SNHLY and CDR2 FYNNEI. Trimming stripped 7 bases from V and 4 bases from J, with 20 bases between. The CDR3 region has the DNA TGTGCCAGCATCCTAGCCCCGGGGTATGCTTACGAGCAGTACTTC. Residues: CASILAPGYAYEQYF.

This clone was recorded a few times. This sequence joins TRBV10-1 and TRBJ2-1, with D possibly being TRBD1 (6 bases). The CDR3 covers 15 residues. Trimming removed 4 bases at V and 1 base at J, with 11 bases between. CDR1 is WNHNN and CDR2 is SYGVQD in the germline V gene (reference sequence). For the CDR3, the DNA is TGCGCCAGCAGTGCAACAGGGTTTTCCTACAATGAGCAGTTCTTC. It yields the protein CASSATGFSYNEQFF.